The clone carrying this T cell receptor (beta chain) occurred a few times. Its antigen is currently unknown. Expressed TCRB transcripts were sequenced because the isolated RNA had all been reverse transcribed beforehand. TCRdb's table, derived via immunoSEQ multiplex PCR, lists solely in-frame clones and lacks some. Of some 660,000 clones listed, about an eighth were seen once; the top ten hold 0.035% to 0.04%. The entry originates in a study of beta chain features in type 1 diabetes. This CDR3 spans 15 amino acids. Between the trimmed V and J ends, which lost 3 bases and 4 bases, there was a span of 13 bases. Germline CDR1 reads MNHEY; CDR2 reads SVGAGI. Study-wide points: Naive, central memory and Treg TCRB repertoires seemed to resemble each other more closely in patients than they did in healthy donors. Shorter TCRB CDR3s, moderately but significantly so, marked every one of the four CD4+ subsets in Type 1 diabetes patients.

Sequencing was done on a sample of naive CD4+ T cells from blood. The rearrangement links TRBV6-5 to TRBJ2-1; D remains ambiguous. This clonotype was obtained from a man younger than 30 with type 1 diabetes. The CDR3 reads CASSYGVPKYNEQFF. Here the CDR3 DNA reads TGTGCCAGCAGTTATGGTGTCCCCAAGTACAATGAGCAGTTCTTC.